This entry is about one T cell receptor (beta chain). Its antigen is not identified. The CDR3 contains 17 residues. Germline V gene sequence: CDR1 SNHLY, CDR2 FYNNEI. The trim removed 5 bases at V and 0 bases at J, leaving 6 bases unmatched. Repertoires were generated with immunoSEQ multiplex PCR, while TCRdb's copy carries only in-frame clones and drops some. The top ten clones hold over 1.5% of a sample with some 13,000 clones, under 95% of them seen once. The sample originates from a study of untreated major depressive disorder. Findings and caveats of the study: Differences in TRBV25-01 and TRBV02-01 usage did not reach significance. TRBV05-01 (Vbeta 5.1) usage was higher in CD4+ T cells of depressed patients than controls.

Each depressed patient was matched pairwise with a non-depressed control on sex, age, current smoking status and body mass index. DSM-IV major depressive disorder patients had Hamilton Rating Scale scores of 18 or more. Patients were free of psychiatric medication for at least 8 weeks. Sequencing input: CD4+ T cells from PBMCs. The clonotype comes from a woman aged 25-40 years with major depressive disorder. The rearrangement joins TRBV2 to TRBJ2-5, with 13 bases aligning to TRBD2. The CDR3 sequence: CASSSGTSGMYQETQYF. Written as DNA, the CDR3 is TGTGCCAGCAGTTCCGGGACTAGCGGGATGTACCAAGAGACCCAGTACTTC. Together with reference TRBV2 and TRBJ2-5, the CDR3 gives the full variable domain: EPEVTQTPSHQVTQMGQEVILRCVPISNHLYFYWYRQILGQKVEFLVSFYNNEISEKSEIFDDQFSVERPDGSNFTLKIRSTKLEDSAMYFCASSSGTSGMYQETQYFGPGTRLLVL.